Detailed here is one T cell receptor beta chain. Its antigen is not identified. Here immunoSEQ multiplex PCR was the method, and the copy in TCRdb shows in-frame clones only, minus some. The repertoire holds about 1 million clones, with more than 75% as singletons. The data were obtained in a study of shared clonotypes between healthy human individuals. Study conclusions and caveats: Sharing across four donors was highest in naive CD4 (approximately 5%) and lowest in memory CD8 (roughly 0.4%).

The CDR3 runs 15 residues. CDR1 and CDR2 from the germline V gene are MDHEN and SYDVKM. V was pared by 8 bases and J by 7 bases, with 12 bases of the junction left unmatched. The chain is built from TRBV28 and TRBJ2-7; 12 bases align to TRBD1. The receptor was derived from a man between 18 and 35 years old in good health. Some clones in this sample may be carry-over from other donors' samples. The sequencing sample was made of memory CD4+ T cells from PBMCs. Regarding subset: CD45RA-negative fraction. DNA of the CDR3: TGTGCCAGCGCCGGGACAGGGGGCAAAGCAGGGGAGCAGTACTTC. The encoded protein is CASAGTGGKAGEQYF.